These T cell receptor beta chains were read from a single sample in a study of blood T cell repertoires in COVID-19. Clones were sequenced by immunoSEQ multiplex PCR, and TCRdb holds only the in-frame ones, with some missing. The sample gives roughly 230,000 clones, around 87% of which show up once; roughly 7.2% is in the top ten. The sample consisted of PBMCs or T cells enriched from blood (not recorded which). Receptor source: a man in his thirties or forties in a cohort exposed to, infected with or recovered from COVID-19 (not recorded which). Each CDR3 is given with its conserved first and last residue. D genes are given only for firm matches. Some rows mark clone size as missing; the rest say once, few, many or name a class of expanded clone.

CDR3nt: TGTGCCAGCAGCCAAGTATCCCACCGGGACAGGGGCAGATCACCCCTCCACTTT
CDR3aa: CASSQVSHRDRGRSPLHF
d_gene: TRBD1
abundance: .
v_gene: TRBV3-1/TRBV3-2
len: 18
j_gene: TRBJ1-6

CDR3nt: TGTGCCAGCAGTTGGGCAGGCCTTGACACTGAAGCTTTCTTT
CDR3aa: CASSWAGLDTEAFF
d_gene: .
abundance: .
v_gene: TRBV6-5
len: 14
j_gene: TRBJ1-1

CDR3nt: TGTGCCAGCAGCCCGAGGGACGGACAGCGAGACGAGCAGTACTTC
CDR3aa: CASSPRDGQRDEQYF
d_gene: .
abundance: .
v_gene: TRBV9
len: 15
j_gene: TRBJ2-7

CDR3nt: TGTGCCAGCAGCGCGAAGGGACTAGCGGGATTCACAGATACGCAGTATTTT
CDR3aa: CASSAKGLAGFTDTQYF
d_gene: TRBD2
abundance: .
v_gene: TRBV5-4
len: 17
j_gene: TRBJ2-3

CDR3nt: TGTGCCAGTAGAAGGGGCAGGGGGGACACCGGGGAGCTGTTTTTT
CDR3aa: CASRRGRGDTGELFF
d_gene: .
abundance: .
v_gene: TRBV19
len: 15
j_gene: TRBJ2-2

CDR3nt: TGTGCCAGCAGCAAACAGGAGCAAACCTACGAGCAGTACTTC
CDR3aa: CASSKQEQTYEQYF
d_gene: .
abundance: .
v_gene: TRBV9
len: 14
j_gene: TRBJ2-7

CDR3nt: TGTGCCAGCAGCGTTGGGCGGGATCACGCTGAAGCTTTCTTT
CDR3aa: CASSVGRDHAEAFF
d_gene: .
abundance: few
v_gene: TRBV28
len: 14
j_gene: TRBJ1-1

CDR3nt: TGTGCCAGCTCACCCACAGGAGAGACCCAGTACTTC
CDR3aa: CASSPTGETQYF
d_gene: .
abundance: .
v_gene: TRBV18
len: 12
j_gene: TRBJ2-5

CDR3nt: TGTGCCAGCAGGGTATGGGCGGGAGGCCCTCGGGAGCAGTACTTC
CDR3aa: CASRVWAGGPREQYF
d_gene: TRBD2
abundance: .
v_gene: TRBV5-8
len: 15
j_gene: TRBJ2-7

CDR3nt: TGTGCCAGCAGTCATCGGACTAGCGGGAGGGGGGAGCAGTTCTTC
CDR3aa: CASSHRTSGRGEQFF
d_gene: TRBD2
abundance: few
v_gene: TRBV6-5
len: 15
j_gene: TRBJ2-1

CDR3nt: TGCGCCAGCAGCTTGTCTACAGGCAACACTGAAGCTTTCTTT
CDR3aa: CASSLSTGNTEAFF
d_gene: .
abundance: .
v_gene: TRBV5-1
len: 14
j_gene: TRBJ1-1

CDR3nt: TGCGCCAGCAGCCAATCCCCGGGAGCCTCTTACAATGAGCAGTTCTTC
CDR3aa: CASSQSPGASYNEQFF
d_gene: .
abundance: .
v_gene: TRBV4-1
len: 16
j_gene: TRBJ2-1

CDR3nt: TGCGCCAGCAGCCAGGAGCCCGGGACAGGGGGAGAAAAACTGTTTTTT
CDR3aa: CASSQEPGTGGEKLFF
d_gene: TRBD1
abundance: many
v_gene: TRBV4-1
len: 16
j_gene: TRBJ1-4

CDR3nt: TGTGCCAGCAGTTACTCGGGACTTAACTATGGCTACACCTTC
CDR3aa: CASSYSGLNYGYTF
d_gene: .
abundance: .
v_gene: TRBV6-5
len: 14
j_gene: TRBJ1-2

CDR3nt: TGTGCCAGCAGTCCCCGATTTCTGGATAGGAAGGGGACTAACTATGGCTACACCTTC
CDR3aa: CASSPRFLDRKGTNYGYTF
d_gene: .
abundance: .
v_gene: TRBV28
len: 19
j_gene: TRBJ1-2

CDR3nt: TGTGCCAGCAGCGGAGGGACAGTCAATCAGCCCCAGCATTTT
CDR3aa: CASSGGTVNQPQHF
d_gene: TRBD1
abundance: .
v_gene: TRBV9
len: 14
j_gene: TRBJ1-5

CDR3nt: TGTGCCAGTAGTCTAGCGGGAGTCAGTCAAGAGACCCAGTACTTC
CDR3aa: CASSLAGVSQETQYF
d_gene: TRBD2
abundance: .
v_gene: TRBV19
len: 15
j_gene: TRBJ2-5

CDR3nt: TGTGCCAGCAGCTTACGGCCGACCAGCGGAGCTGGGGACAATGAGCAGTTCTTC
CDR3aa: CASSLRPTSGAGDNEQFF
d_gene: .
abundance: few
v_gene: TRBV7-2
len: 18
j_gene: TRBJ2-1

CDR3nt: TGTGCCAGTAGTCGGACAGGGGACATGAACACTGAAGCTTTCTTT
CDR3aa: CASSRTGDMNTEAFF
d_gene: TRBD1
abundance: .
v_gene: TRBV19
len: 15
j_gene: TRBJ1-1

CDR3nt: TGTGCCAGCAGCCCCTACGGGACAGGGCTCGATCTTAGCTCACCCCTCCACTTT
CDR3aa: CASSPYGTGLDLSSPLHF
d_gene: TRBD1
abundance: .
v_gene: TRBV7-2
len: 18
j_gene: TRBJ1-6

CDR3nt: TGCAGCGTGGGGCTTGGGACAGACAATCAGCCCCAGCATTTT
CDR3aa: CSVGLGTDNQPQHF
d_gene: TRBD1
abundance: .
v_gene: TRBV29-1
len: 14
j_gene: TRBJ1-5

CDR3nt: TGTGCCAGCAGCTTAGCAGGGGGCAACACCGGGGAGCTGTTTTTT
CDR3aa: CASSLAGGNTGELFF
d_gene: TRBD1
abundance: .
v_gene: TRBV7-2
len: 15
j_gene: TRBJ2-2

CDR3nt: TGTGCCAGCAGCGTAGAGCCAGGGGGTTTGTACGAGCAGTACTTC
CDR3aa: CASSVEPGGLYEQYF
d_gene: TRBD1
abundance: .
v_gene: TRBV9
len: 15
j_gene: TRBJ2-7

CDR3nt: TGTGCCAGCAGCTTCGAGGACAGGGTAGCTGGGGCCAACGTCCTGACTTTC
CDR3aa: CASSFEDRVAGANVLTF
d_gene: TRBD1
abundance: .
v_gene: TRBV7-2
len: 17
j_gene: TRBJ2-6

CDR3nt: TGTGCCAGCAGCTCGTCGGACAGAGCCTATGGCTACACCTTC
CDR3aa: CASSSSDRAYGYTF
d_gene: .
abundance: .
v_gene: TRBV11-2
len: 14
j_gene: TRBJ1-2

CDR3nt: TGTGCCAGCAGTTTTCTTAGATTTCCCCATTCCGAGCAGTACTTC
CDR3aa: CASSFLRFPHSEQYF
d_gene: .
abundance: .
v_gene: TRBV28
len: 15
j_gene: TRBJ2-7

CDR3nt: TGTGCCAGCGTCTCCCTAGATGGCTACACCTTC
CDR3aa: CASVSLDGYTF
d_gene: .
abundance: once
v_gene: TRBV28
len: 11
j_gene: TRBJ1-2

CDR3nt: TGTGCCAGCAGTGAGGACAGGGTATCCGATACGCAGTATTTT
CDR3aa: CASSEDRVSDTQYF
d_gene: TRBD1
abundance: .
v_gene: TRBV6-1
len: 14
j_gene: TRBJ2-3

CDR3nt: TGTGCCAGCAGCCAAGGGAGGACCTACAATGAGCAGTTCTTC
CDR3aa: CASSQGRTYNEQFF
d_gene: .
abundance: few
v_gene: TRBV3-1/TRBV3-2
len: 14
j_gene: TRBJ2-1

CDR3nt: TGTGCCGCTAGCAGGTCTTCTGGGGCCAACGTCCTGACTTTC
CDR3aa: CAASRSSGANVLTF
d_gene: .
abundance: few
v_gene: TRBV2
len: 14
j_gene: TRBJ2-6

CDR3nt: TGTGCCAGCAATGCGAGGGGGGCCAAAAACATTCAGTACTTC
CDR3aa: CASNARGAKNIQYF
d_gene: .
abundance: once
v_gene: TRBV6-5
len: 14
j_gene: TRBJ2-4

CDR3nt: TGTGCCAGCAGTTACGGGGAGAATCTAGCCAAAAACATTCAGTACTTC
CDR3aa: CASSYGENLAKNIQYF
d_gene: .
abundance: .
v_gene: TRBV6-2/TRBV6-3
len: 16
j_gene: TRBJ2-4

CDR3nt: TGTGCCAGCATGGGACAGGACTACGAGCAGTACTTC
CDR3aa: CASMGQDYEQYF
d_gene: TRBD1
abundance: .
v_gene: TRBV27
len: 12
j_gene: TRBJ2-7

CDR3nt: TGTGCCAGCAGCGTAGCTCGCGGGAGTGAGACAGATACGCAGTATTTT
CDR3aa: CASSVARGSETDTQYF
d_gene: TRBD2
abundance: once
v_gene: TRBV9
len: 16
j_gene: TRBJ2-3

CDR3nt: TGTGCCAGCAAAAGGGAATCAGACAGGGGGGATGAAAAACTGTTTTTT
CDR3aa: CASKRESDRGDEKLFF
d_gene: TRBD1
abundance: .
v_gene: TRBV28
len: 16
j_gene: TRBJ1-4

CDR3nt: TGTGCCAGCTCACGAGGAGGGTTTGATGAAAAACTGTTTTTT
CDR3aa: CASSRGGFDEKLFF
d_gene: .
abundance: .
v_gene: TRBV18
len: 14
j_gene: TRBJ1-4

CDR3nt: TGTGCCACCAGTAACGACGGGGCAGGGGGCTACGAGCAGTACTTC
CDR3aa: CATSNDGAGGYEQYF
d_gene: TRBD1
abundance: .
v_gene: TRBV24-1
len: 15
j_gene: TRBJ2-7

CDR3nt: TGTGCCAGTAGCACTCAACTAGCGGGACTCCACTACAATGAGCAGTTCTTC
CDR3aa: CASSTQLAGLHYNEQFF
d_gene: TRBD2
abundance: once
v_gene: TRBV19
len: 17
j_gene: TRBJ2-1

CDR3nt: TGTGCCAGCAGTTTATGGGGGACAGGAGATGAAAAACTGTTTTTT
CDR3aa: CASSLWGTGDEKLFF
d_gene: TRBD1
abundance: .
v_gene: TRBV28
len: 15
j_gene: TRBJ1-4

CDR3nt: TGTGCCAGCTCACCACGTCTCGCAGGGGGGCCTCCTCGCAATCAGCCCCAGCATTTT
CDR3aa: CASSPRLAGGPPRNQPQHF
d_gene: TRBD1
abundance: .
v_gene: TRBV18
len: 19
j_gene: TRBJ1-5

CDR3nt: TGTGCCAGCAGCTGGGACAGGAGTTACGAGCAGTACTTC
CDR3aa: CASSWDRSYEQYF
d_gene: TRBD1
abundance: .
v_gene: TRBV5-8
len: 13
j_gene: TRBJ2-7

CDR3nt: TGCGCCAGCAGCTTGGGTGGGAGTGGTACCGGGGAGCTGTTTTTT
CDR3aa: CASSLGGSGTGELFF
d_gene: .
abundance: .
v_gene: TRBV5-1
len: 15
j_gene: TRBJ2-2

CDR3nt: TGTGCCAGCAGTGAATTTAGGAGGAGCGGGCAGCCCCAGCATTTT
CDR3aa: CASSEFRRSGQPQHF
d_gene: .
abundance: few
v_gene: TRBV2
len: 15
j_gene: TRBJ1-5

CDR3nt: TGTGCCAGCAGTCAGATCCTGGAGACCCAGTACTTC
CDR3aa: CASSQILETQYF
d_gene: .
abundance: once
v_gene: TRBV6-5
len: 12
j_gene: TRBJ2-5

CDR3nt: TGTGCCAAAAACGGCTCCTATAATTCACCCCTCCACTTT
CDR3aa: CAKNGSYNSPLHF
d_gene: .
abundance: .
v_gene: TRBV5-3
len: 13
j_gene: TRBJ1-6

CDR3nt: TGTGCCAGCAGTCAATCGCGAAGGGATAGCGGGAGGGAGACCCAGTACTTC
CDR3aa: CASSQSRRDSGRETQYF
d_gene: TRBD2
abundance: .
v_gene: TRBV28
len: 17
j_gene: TRBJ2-5

CDR3nt: TGTGCCAGTAGGAGAATGGGACAGGCAGGCTACACCTTC
CDR3aa: CASRRMGQAGYTF
d_gene: TRBD1
abundance: once
v_gene: TRBV19
len: 13
j_gene: TRBJ1-2

CDR3nt: TGTGCCAGCAGCTTAGTAGCCACGGAAAGTGAGTGGACCCAGTACTTC
CDR3aa: CASSLVATESEWTQYF
d_gene: .
abundance: .
v_gene: TRBV7-9
len: 16
j_gene: TRBJ2-5

CDR3nt: TGTGCCAGCAACACCCGAGAGGGTGAGCAGTTCTTC
CDR3aa: CASNTREGEQFF
d_gene: .
abundance: .
v_gene: TRBV12-3/TRBV12-4
len: 12
j_gene: TRBJ2-1

CDR3nt: TGTGCCAGCAGTGAAACCACCGGGACTGCATGGAATGAGCAGTTCTTC
CDR3aa: CASSETTGTAWNEQFF
d_gene: .
abundance: .
v_gene: TRBV7-9
len: 16
j_gene: TRBJ2-1

CDR3nt: TGTGCCAGCAGCGGGAAGGACTGGCCCCATGGCTACACCTTC
CDR3aa: CASSGKDWPHGYTF
d_gene: .
abundance: .
v_gene: TRBV9
len: 14
j_gene: TRBJ1-2

CDR3nt: TGTGCCAGCAGCCCAGACGGCGGGTCAGTTTCAGATACGCAGTATTTT
CDR3aa: CASSPDGGSVSDTQYF
d_gene: .
abundance: .
v_gene: TRBV9
len: 16
j_gene: TRBJ2-3

CDR3nt: TGTGCCAGCAGCCCCGCGACAGATACGCAGTATTTT
CDR3aa: CASSPATDTQYF
d_gene: .
abundance: .
v_gene: TRBV7-2
len: 12
j_gene: TRBJ2-3

CDR3nt: TGTGCCAGCAGTCCCCGTAGCTCCTACGAGCAGTACTTC
CDR3aa: CASSPRSSYEQYF
d_gene: .
abundance: .
v_gene: TRBV6-5
len: 13
j_gene: TRBJ2-7

CDR3nt: TGTGCCAGCAGCCAAGAGCACAGGGCCTACGAGCAGTACTTC
CDR3aa: CASSQEHRAYEQYF
d_gene: .
abundance: .
v_gene: TRBV3-1/TRBV3-2
len: 14
j_gene: TRBJ2-7